What follows describes a single T cell receptor beta chain. This sample was included in a study of technical replicates of blood from several donors. Data came from immunoSEQ multiplex PCR; TCRdb stores just in-frame clones and leaves some out. The repertoire consists of approximately 79,000 clones, with about 92% occurring once and the leading ten covering about 0.37%. This CDR3 has 14 residues. V lost 0 bases and J lost 8; bases outside the gene matches: 6. Germline lookup yields CDR1 SGHAT and CDR2 FQNNGV. This chain joins TRBV11-2 and TRBJ1-2; 7 bases align to TRBD1. The TCR comes from a human donor in good health. Material: T cells isolated from PBMCs. CDR3 residues: CASSLDSGGRGYTF. The CDR3 DNA reads TGTGCCAGCAGCTTAGATTCAGGGGGTCGGGGCTACACCTTC.